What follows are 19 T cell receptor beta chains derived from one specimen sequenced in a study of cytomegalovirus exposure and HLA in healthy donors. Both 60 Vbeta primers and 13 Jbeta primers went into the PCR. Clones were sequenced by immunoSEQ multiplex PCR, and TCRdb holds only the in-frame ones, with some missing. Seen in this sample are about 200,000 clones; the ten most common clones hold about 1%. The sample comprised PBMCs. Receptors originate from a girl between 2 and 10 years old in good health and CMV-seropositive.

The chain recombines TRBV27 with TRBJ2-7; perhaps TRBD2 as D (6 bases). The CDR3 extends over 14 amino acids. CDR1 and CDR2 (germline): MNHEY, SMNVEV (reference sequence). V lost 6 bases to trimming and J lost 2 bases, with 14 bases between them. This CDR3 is CASRTVGGTYEQYF. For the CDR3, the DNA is TGTGCCAGCAGGACAGTGGGGGGAACCTACGAGCAGTACTTC.

The DNA of the CDR3 is TGTGCCATCAGTGGGGGACAGGGGGTCTCCGGAAACACCATATATTTT. Protein: CAISGGQGVSGNTIYF. The chain couples TRBV10-3 to TRBJ1-3, with 11 bases matching TRBD1. Unmatched junction bases numbered 6, after V lost 4 bases and J lost 4 bases. In germline, CDR1 is ENHRY, CDR2 SYGVKD. The CDR3 spans 16 residues.

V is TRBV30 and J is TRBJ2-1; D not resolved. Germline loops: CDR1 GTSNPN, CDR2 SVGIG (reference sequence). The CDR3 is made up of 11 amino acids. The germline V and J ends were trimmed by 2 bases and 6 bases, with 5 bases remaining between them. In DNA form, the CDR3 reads TGTGCCTGGAGTAGCCCCAATGAGCAGTTCTTC. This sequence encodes CAWSSPNEQFF.

The CDR3 loop reads CASSDARDLTWRRIGYTF. The CDR3 coding sequence is TGTGCCAGCAGTGACGCGAGGGATCTCACCTGGCGCCGAATTGGCTACACCTTC. The chain combines TRBV6-4 with TRBJ1-2; D call uncertain. The CDR3 is made up of 18 amino acids. Trimming left V 2 bases short and J 7 bases short, with 26 bases between. Germline CDR1 MRHNA, CDR2 SNTAGT.

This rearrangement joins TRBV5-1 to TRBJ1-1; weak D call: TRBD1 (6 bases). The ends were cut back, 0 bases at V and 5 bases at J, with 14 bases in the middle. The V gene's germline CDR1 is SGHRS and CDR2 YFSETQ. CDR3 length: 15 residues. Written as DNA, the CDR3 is TGCGCCAGCAGCTTGGTGTCAGGGGAAGGTACTGAAGCTTTCTTT. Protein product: CASSLVSGEGTEAFF.

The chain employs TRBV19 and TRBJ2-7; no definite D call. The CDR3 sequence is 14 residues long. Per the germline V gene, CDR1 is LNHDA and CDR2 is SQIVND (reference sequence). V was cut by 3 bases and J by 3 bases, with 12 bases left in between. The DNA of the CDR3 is TGTGCCAGTAGTATCCGGATGACTCACTACGAGCAGTACTTC. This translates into CASSIRMTHYEQYF.

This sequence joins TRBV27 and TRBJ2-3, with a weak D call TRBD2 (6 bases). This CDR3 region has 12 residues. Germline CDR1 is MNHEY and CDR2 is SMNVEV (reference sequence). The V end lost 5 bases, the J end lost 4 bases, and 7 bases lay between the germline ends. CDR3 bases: TGTGCCAGCAGTCCTAGCGCAGATACGCAGTATTTT. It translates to CASSPSADTQYF.

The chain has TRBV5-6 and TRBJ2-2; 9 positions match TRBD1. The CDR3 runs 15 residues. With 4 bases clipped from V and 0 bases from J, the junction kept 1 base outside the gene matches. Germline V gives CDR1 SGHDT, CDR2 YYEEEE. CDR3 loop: CASSNRGPNTGELFF. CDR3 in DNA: TGTGCCAGCAGCAACAGGGGGCCGAACACCGGGGAGCTGTTTTTT.

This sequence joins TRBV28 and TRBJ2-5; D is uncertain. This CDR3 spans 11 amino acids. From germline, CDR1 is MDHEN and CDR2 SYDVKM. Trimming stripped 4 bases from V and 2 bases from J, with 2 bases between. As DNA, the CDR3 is TGTGCCAGCAGTTCTCAAGAGACCCAGTACTTC. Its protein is CASSSQETQYF.

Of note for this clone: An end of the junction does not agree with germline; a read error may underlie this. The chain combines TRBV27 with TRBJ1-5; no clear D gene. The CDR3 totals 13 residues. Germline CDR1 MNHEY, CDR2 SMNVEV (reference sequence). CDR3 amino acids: CASSLFSDQPQHF. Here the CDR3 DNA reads TGTGCCAGCAGTTTATTTAGCGATCAGCCCCAGCATTTT.

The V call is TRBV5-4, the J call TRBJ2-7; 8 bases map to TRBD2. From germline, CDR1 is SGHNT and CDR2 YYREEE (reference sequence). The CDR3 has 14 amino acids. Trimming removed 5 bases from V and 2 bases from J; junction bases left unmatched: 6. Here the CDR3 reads CASRVAGTPYEQYF. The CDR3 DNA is TGTGCCAGCAGGGTAGCGGGAACCCCCTACGAGCAGTACTTC. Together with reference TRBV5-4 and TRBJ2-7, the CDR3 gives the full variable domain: ETGVTQSPTHLIKTRGQQVTLRCSSQSGHNTVSWYQQALGQGPQFIFQYYREEENGRGNFPPRFSGLQFPNYSSELNVNALELDDSALYLCASRVAGTPYEQYFGPGTRLTVT.

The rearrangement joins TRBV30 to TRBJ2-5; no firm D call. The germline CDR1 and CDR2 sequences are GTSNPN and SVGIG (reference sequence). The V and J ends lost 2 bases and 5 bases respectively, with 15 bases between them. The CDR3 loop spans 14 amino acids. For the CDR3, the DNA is TGTGCCTGGAGTTCCCCTATTTCCTCGGAGACCCAGTACTTC. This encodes CAWSSPISSETQYF.

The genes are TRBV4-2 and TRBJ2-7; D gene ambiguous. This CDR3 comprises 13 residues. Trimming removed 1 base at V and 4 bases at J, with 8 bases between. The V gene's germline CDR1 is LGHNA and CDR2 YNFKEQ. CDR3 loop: CASSQAGVYEQYF. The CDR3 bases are TGTGCCAGCAGCCAAGCCGGTGTTTACGAGCAGTACTTC.

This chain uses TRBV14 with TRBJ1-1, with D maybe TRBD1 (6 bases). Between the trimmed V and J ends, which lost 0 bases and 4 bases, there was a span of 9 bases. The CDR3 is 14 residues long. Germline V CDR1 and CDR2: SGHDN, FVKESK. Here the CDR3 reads CASSQDRGFTEAFF. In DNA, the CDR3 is TGTGCCAGCAGCCAAGACAGGGGCTTCACTGAAGCTTTCTTT.

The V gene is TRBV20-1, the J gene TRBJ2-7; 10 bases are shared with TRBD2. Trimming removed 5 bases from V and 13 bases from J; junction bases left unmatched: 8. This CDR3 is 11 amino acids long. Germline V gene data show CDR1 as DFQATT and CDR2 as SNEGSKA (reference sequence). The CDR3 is CSAHPQREGYF. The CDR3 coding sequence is TGCAGTGCTCACCCCCAGCGGGAGGGTTACTTC.

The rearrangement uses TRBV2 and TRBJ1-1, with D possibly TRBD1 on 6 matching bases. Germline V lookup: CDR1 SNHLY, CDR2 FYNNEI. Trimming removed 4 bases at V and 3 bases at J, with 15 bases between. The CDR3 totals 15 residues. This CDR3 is CASSARQALDTEAFF. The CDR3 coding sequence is TGTGCCAGCAGTGCCCGACAGGCTCTGGACACTGAAGCTTTCTTT.

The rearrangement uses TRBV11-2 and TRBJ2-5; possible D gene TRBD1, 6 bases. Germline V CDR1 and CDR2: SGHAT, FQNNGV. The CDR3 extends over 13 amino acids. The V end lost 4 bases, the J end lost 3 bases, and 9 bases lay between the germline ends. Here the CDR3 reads CASSSRGKETQYF. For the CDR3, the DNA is TGTGCCAGCAGCTCAAGGGGGAAAGAGACCCAGTACTTC.

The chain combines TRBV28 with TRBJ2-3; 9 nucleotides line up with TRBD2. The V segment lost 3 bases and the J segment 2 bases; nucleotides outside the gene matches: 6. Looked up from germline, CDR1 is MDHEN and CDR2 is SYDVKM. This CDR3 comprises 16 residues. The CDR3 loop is CASSFFAGGFTDTQYF. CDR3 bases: TGTGCCAGCAGTTTCTTCGCGGGAGGGTTCACAGATACGCAGTATTTT.

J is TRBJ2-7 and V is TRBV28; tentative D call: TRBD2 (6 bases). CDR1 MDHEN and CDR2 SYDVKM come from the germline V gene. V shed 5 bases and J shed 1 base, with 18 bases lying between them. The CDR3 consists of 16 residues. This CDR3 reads CASSPIPGLTSYEQYF. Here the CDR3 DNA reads TGTGCCAGCAGTCCAATCCCGGGACTTACGTCCTACGAGCAGTACTTC.